Listed below are T cell receptor beta chains from one sample, sequenced in a study of blood T cells in healthy people across ages. MiXCR, run by TCRdb on the 5' RACE reads, gives a single entry per CDR3 protein. The table records 700,000 to 850,000 distinct CDR3 sequences, roughly 34% of them present only once. Sequenced input: blood. Receptors originate from a young man in good health. Each CDR3 is given with its conserved first and last residue. The D gene is left open where the match is weak. Size is omitted from some rows. Given values are once, few, many or a class for expanded clones.

>TRBD1|.|TRBJ2-1|TRBV20-1
TGCAGTGCTAGAGTAAGGACAGGGTTCAATGAGCAGTTCTTC
CSARVRTGFNEQFF
>.|few|TRBJ1-1|TRBV4-1
TGCGCCAGCAGCCAAGATGCAAAGCCTGAAGCTTTCTTT
CASSQDAKPEAFF
>.|.|TRBJ2-5|TRBV5-4
TGTGCCAGCAGCTTGGCAGGGGCGTTACACCAAGAGACCCAGTACTTC
CASSLAGALHQETQYF
>TRBD1|.|TRBJ1-5|TRBV6-2/TRBV6-3
TGTGCCAGCACCAGCCTACCGGGACAGGGGGCTGGGGGGTATCAGCCCCAGCATTTT
CASTSLPGQGAGGYQPQHF
>TRBD1|few|TRBJ1-6|TRBV6-5
TGTGCCAGCAGTTCACAGGGGGTGGGATCACCCCTCCACTTT
CASSSQGVGSPLHF
>TRBD1|.|TRBJ2-5|TRBV10-3
TGTGCCATCAGTGGACAGGGTACGGAGACCCAGTACTTC
CAISGQGTETQYF
>TRBD1|few|TRBJ2-1|TRBV12-3/TRBV12-4
TGTGCCAGCAGTAGGGGGTGGGGGACAGGGGGATACAATGAGCAGTTCTTC
CASSRGWGTGGYNEQFF
>.|.|TRBJ2-2|TRBV4-3
TGCGCCAGCAGCCCGCAATCCTTGAACACCGGGGAGCTGTTTTTT
CASSPQSLNTGELFF
>.|many|TRBJ2-5|TRBV20-1
TGCAGTGCTGGGGAAACGAGGACCCAGTACTTC
CSAGETRTQYF
>TRBD1|few|TRBJ1-1|TRBV4-3
TGCGCCAGCAGCCAAGTCCCCCAGGGGGGGTCCGAAGCTTTCTTT
CASSQVPQGGSEAFF
>.|many|TRBJ2-7|TRBV5-1
TGCGCCAGCAGCTTACAGGGAGGGTACGAGCAGTACTTC
CASSLQGGYEQYF
>.|.|TRBJ2-7|TRBV7-3
TGTGCCAGCAGCTTATCAGACCGGGCCACGGGGCCTACCTCCTACAATGAGCAGTACTTC
CASSLSDRATGPTSYNEQYF
>TRBD2|few|TRBJ2-1|TRBV6-2/TRBV6-3
TGTGCCAGCAGTACCCCGGGACTACCTATGACATATAACAATGAGCAGTTCTTC
CASSTPGLPMTYNNEQFF
>TRBD2|.|TRBJ2-7|TRBV5-5
TGTGCCAGCAGCTTGGGCGGGGGGGCCTTATACGAGCAGTACTTC
CASSLGGGALYEQYF
>TRBD2|.|TRBJ2-1|TRBV5-5
TGTGCCAGCAGCTTGGGGCTAGCGGGGGTCGCTGAGCAGTTCTTC
CASSLGLAGVAEQFF
>TRBD1|.|TRBJ2-3|TRBV5-1
TGCGCCAGCAGCTTGGCGGGACAGGGGGCCGGCACAGATACGCAGTATTTT
CASSLAGQGAGTDTQYF
>.|.|TRBJ1-4|TRBV29-1
TGCAGCGTTGGAAACCAGGGTAAAACTAATGAAAAACTGTTTTTT
CSVGNQGKTNEKLFF
>.|.|TRBJ2-2|TRBV18
TGTGCCAGCGCGACTTTGCCGGGAAACACCGGGGAGCTGTTTTTT
CASATLPGNTGELFF
>.|.|TRBJ1-1|TRBV30
TGTGCCTGGAGTATACAGGGTTCTCCCGAAGCTTTCTTT
CAWSIQGSPEAFF
>.|.|TRBJ1-2|TRBV6-6
TGTGCCAGCAGTTACACGGCCGGGGAGGACTATGGCTACACCTTC
CASSYTAGEDYGYTF
>.|few|TRBJ1-6|TRBV4-1
TGCGCCAGCAGCCCAACAGGGAGTAGTTCACCCCTCCACTTT
CASSPTGSSSPLHF
>.|.|TRBJ2-1|TRBV2
TGTGCCAGCAATCGAGGACAGTATGAGCAGTTCTTC
CASNRGQYEQFF
>.|.|TRBJ1-5|TRBV29-1
TGCAGCGTTGTAGGGCATAGCAATCAGCCCCAGCATTTT
CSVVGHSNQPQHF
>.|.|TRBJ2-1|TRBV5-4
TGTGCCAGCAGCTTGGTTTATTCGTATGAAAGTGCGACCGGGCCCCAACCCCCCTACGAGCAGTTCTTC
CASSLVYSYESATGPQPPYEQFF
>TRBD2|few|TRBJ2-1|TRBV3-1
TGTGCCAGCAGCCAGGATCCTAGCGGGGGGGGAGGGAATGAGCAGTTCTTC
CASSQDPSGGGGNEQFF
>TRBD2|.|TRBJ2-1|TRBV10-2
TGCGCCAGCAGTGACCTAGCGGGAAAGGGGAATGAGCAGTTCTTC
CASSDLAGKGNEQFF
>TRBD1|.|TRBJ1-2|TRBV7-2
TGTGCCAGCAGCAAACGGGACAGCAACTATGGCTACACCTTC
CASSKRDSNYGYTF
>.|once|TRBJ1-2|TRBV12-1
TGTGCCAGCAGCTTTTGTGCGGACCAAATTATTTGCTATGGCTACACCTTC
CASSFCADQIICYGYTF
>.|few|TRBJ2-7|TRBV3-1
TGTGCCAGCAGCCAAGACAACAGACATTACGAGCAGTACTTC
CASSQDNRHYEQYF
>TRBD1|.|TRBJ2-7|TRBV6-2/TRBV6-3
TGTGCCAGCAGTTACCGGGACAGGGGTGGCAATGAGCAGTACTTC
CASSYRDRGGNEQYF
>.|few|TRBJ2-7|TRBV10-3
TGTGCCATCAGTGAGGAGAAGATGTACTTC
CAISEEKMYF
>TRBD2|many|TRBJ2-3|TRBV7-3
TGTGCCAGCAGCTCCCCCAGCGGGGATGACACAGATACGCAGTATTTT
CASSSPSGDDTDTQYF
>.|once|TRBJ1-4|TRBV25-1
TGTGCCAGCAGTGAAAATCACTTGCCAGGCGATGAAAAACTGTTTTTT
CASSENHLPGDEKLFF